This TCR beta chain was recovered during a study of blood T cell repertoires in COVID-19. Study at large: The United States, Italy and Spain supplied acute and convalescent COVID-19 samples.

The CDR3 spans 14 residues. Germline CDR1 and CDR2: SGHRS and YFSETQ. V was cut by 0 bases and J by 4 bases, with 10 bases left in between. Produced via immunoSEQ multiplex PCR; TCRdb's table is partial and in-frame only. The sample has about 180,000 clones, 70% to 85% seen once; the top ten hold 13% to 15%. This clone was counted between two and nine times. In the same sample, other DNA sequences code for this CDR3. The chain has TRBV5-1 and TRBJ1-2; D gene ambiguous. The sequenced sample consisted of PBMCs or T cells enriched from blood (not recorded which). The TCR comes from a man aged 45-60 years who had recovered from COVID-19. The CDR3 region is CASSLVGDSYGYTF. CDR3 DNA sequence: TGCGCCAGCAGCTTGGTGGGAGACTCCTATGGCTACACCTTC.